These 2 T cell receptor beta chains were all obtained from the same sample, sequenced in a study of blood T cell repertoires in COVID-19. The table came from immunoSEQ multiplex PCR; TCRdb's copy has only in-frame clones and leaves some out. This sample carries 450,000 to 500,000 clones, roughly 87% of them seen once, and the ten largest clones take 0.7%. The source material was PBMCs or T cells enriched from blood (not recorded which). The source is a woman between 18 and 30 years old who had recovered from COVID-19.

The V and J genes are TRBV6-5 and TRBJ1-1, with TRBD1 matching 7 bases. The germline V gene has CDR1 MNHEY and CDR2 SVGAGI. V shed 1 base, J shed 5 bases, and the junction held 4 bases outside the gene matches. This CDR3 is built from 14 residues. The CDR3 is CASSYFNRGTEAFF. In DNA form, the CDR3 reads TGTGCCAGCAGTTACTTTAACAGGGGAACTGAAGCTTTCTTT.

This clone is a singleton in its sample. V is TRBV19 and J is TRBJ1-2, with TRBD1 identical over 7 bases. V was pared by 7 bases and J by 6 bases, with 11 bases of the junction left unmatched. This CDR3 has 14 residues. Per the germline V gene, CDR1 is LNHDA and CDR2 is SQIVND (reference sequence). The CDR3 here is CASNLRQGGDGYTF. DNA of the CDR3: TGTGCCAGTAACCTACGACAGGGAGGAGATGGCTACACCTTC.